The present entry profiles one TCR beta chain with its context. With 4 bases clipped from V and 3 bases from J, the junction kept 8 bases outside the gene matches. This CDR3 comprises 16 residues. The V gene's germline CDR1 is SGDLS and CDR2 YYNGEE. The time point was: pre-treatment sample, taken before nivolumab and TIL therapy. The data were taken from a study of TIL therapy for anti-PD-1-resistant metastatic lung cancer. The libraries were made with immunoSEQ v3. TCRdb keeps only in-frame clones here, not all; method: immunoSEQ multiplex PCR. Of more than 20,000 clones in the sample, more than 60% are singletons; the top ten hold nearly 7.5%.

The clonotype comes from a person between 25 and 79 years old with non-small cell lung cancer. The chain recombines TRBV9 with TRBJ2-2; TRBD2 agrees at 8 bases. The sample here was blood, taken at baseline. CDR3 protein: CASSYRTSPDTGELFF. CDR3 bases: TGTGCCAGCAGCTACCGGACTAGCCCGGACACCGGGGAGCTGTTTTTT.